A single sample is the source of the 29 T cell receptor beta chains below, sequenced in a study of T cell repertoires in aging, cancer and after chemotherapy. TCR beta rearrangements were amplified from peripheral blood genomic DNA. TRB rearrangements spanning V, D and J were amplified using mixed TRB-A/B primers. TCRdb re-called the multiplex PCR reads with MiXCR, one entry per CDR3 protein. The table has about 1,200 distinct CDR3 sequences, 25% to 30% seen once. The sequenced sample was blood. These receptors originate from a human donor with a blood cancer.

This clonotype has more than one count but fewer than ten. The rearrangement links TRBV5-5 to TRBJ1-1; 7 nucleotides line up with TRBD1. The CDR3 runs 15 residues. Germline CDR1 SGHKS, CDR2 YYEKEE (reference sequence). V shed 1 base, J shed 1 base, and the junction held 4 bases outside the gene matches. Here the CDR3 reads CASSLRDSPNTEAFF. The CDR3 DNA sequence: TGTGCCAGCAGCTTGAGGGACAGTCCGAACACTGAAGCTTTCTTT.

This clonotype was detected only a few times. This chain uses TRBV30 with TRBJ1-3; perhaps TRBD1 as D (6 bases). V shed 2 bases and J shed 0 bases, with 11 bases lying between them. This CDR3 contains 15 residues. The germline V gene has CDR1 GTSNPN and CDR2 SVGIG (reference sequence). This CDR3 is CAWSRDIVSGNTIYF. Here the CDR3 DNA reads TGTGCCTGGAGTCGGGACATCGTCTCTGGAAACACCATATATTTT.

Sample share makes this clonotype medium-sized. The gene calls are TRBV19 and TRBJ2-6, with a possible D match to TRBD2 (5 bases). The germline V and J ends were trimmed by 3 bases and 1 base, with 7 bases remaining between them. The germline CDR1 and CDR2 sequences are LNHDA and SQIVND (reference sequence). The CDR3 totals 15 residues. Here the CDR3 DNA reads TGTGCCAGTAGTATTCCGGGGTCTGGGGCCAACGTCCTGACTTTC. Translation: CASSIPGSGANVLTF. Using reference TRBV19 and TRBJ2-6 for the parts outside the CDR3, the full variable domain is DGGITQSPKYLFRKEGQNVTLSCEQNLNHDAMYWYRQDPGQGLRLIYYSQIVNDFQKGDIAEGYSVSREKKESFPLTVTSAQKNPTAFYLCASSIPGSGANVLTFGAGSRLTVL.

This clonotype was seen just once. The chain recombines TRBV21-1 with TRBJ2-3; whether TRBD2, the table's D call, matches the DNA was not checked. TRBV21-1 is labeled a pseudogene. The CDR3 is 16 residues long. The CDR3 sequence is CASRGLAGAGTDTQYF. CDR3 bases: TGTGCCAGCAGAGGACTAGCGGGAGCCGGCACAGATACGCAGTATTTT.

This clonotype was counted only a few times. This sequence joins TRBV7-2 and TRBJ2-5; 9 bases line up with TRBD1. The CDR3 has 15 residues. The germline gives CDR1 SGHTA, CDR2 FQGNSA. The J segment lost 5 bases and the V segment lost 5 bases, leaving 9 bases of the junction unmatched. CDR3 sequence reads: CASSLTGGARETQYF. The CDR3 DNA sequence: TGTGCCAGCAGCCTCACAGGGGGCGCGAGGGAGACCCAGTACTTC.

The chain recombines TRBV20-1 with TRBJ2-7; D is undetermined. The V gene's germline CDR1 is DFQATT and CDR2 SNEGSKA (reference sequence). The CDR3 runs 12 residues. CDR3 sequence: CPWTGVYYEQYF. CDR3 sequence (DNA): TGCCCCTGGACGGGCGTGTACTACGAGCAGTACTTC.

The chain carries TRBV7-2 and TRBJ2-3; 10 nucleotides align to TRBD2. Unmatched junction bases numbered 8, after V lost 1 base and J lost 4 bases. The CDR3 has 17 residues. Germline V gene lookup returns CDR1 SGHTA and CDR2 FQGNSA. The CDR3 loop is CASSLVASGSRADTQYF. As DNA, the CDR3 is TGTGCCAGCAGCTTAGTGGCTAGCGGGAGCCGCGCAGATACGCAGTATTTT.

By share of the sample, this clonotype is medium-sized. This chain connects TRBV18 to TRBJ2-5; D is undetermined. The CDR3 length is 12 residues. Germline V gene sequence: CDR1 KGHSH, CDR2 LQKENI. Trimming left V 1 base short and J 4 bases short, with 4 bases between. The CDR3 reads CASSPRGETQYF. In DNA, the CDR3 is TGTGCCAGCTCACCACGGGGAGAGACCCAGTACTTC.

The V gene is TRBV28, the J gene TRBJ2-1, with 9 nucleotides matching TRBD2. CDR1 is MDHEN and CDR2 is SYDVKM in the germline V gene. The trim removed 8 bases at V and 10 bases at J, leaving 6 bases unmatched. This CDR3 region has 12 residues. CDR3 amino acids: CASGPGLAEQFF. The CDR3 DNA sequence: TGTGCCAGCGGCCCGGGACTAGCCGAGCAGTTCTTC.

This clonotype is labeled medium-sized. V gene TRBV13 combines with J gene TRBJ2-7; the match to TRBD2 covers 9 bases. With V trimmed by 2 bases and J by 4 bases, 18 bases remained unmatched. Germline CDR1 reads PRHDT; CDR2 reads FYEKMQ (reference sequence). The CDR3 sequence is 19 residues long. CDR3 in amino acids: CASSLSVHTRAGGPYEQYF. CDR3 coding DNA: TGTGCCAGCAGCTTATCCGTCCATACTAGGGCGGGAGGGCCTTACGAGCAGTACTTC.

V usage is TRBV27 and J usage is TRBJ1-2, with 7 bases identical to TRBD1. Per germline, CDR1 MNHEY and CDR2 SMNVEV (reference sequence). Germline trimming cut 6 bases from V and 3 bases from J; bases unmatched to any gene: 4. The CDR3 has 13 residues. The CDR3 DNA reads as TGTGCCAGCAGCCCCGGGACAGACTATGGCTACACCTTC. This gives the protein CASSPGTDYGYTF.

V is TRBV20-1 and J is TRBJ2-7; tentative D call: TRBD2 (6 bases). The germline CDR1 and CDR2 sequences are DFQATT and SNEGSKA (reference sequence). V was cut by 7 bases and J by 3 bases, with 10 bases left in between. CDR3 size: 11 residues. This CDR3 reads CSVGTFYEQYF. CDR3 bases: TGCAGTGTAGGGACTTTCTACGAGCAGTACTTC.

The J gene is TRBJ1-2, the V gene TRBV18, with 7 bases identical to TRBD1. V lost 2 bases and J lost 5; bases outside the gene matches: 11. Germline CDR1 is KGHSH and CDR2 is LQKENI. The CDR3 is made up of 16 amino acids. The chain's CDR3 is CASSPDMGQTLYGYTF. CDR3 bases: TGTGCCAGCTCACCAGACATGGGACAGACCTTATATGGCTACACCTTC.

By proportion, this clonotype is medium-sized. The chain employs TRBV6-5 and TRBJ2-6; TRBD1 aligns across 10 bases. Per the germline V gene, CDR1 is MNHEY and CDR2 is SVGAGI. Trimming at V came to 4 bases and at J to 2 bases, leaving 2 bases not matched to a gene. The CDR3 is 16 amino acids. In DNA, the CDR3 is TGTGCCAGCAGTTCGGGGACAGGGGCTGGGGCCAACGTCCTGACTTTC. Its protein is CASSSGTGAGANVLTF.

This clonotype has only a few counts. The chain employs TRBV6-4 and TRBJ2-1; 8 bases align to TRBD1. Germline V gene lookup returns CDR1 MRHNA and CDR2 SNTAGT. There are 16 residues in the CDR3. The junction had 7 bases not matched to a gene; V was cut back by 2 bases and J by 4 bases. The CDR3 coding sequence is TGTGCCAGCAGTGACACTGGACAGGGCTCATACAATGAGCAGTTCTTC. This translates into CASSDTGQGSYNEQFF.

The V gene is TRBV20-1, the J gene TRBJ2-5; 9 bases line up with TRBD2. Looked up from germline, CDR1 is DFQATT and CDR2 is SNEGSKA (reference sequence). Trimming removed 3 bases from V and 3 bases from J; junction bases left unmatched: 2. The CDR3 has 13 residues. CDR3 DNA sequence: TGCAGTGCTAGGACTAGCGGAGAAGAGACCCAGTACTTC. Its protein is CSARTSGEETQYF.

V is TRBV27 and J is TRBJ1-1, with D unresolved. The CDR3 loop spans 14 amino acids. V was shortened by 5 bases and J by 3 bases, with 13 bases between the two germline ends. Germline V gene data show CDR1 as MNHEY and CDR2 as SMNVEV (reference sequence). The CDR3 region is CASSRAIRDTEAFF. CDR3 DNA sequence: TGTGCCAGCAGTAGGGCCATACGGGACACTGAAGCTTTCTTT.

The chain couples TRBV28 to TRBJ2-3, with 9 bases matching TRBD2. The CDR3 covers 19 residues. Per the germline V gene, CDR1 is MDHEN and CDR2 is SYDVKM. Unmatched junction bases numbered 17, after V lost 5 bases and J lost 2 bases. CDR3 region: CASSPVAGDLNGDTDTQYF. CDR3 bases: TGTGCCAGCAGTCCTGTAGCGGGAGACTTGAACGGAGACACAGATACGCAGTATTTT.

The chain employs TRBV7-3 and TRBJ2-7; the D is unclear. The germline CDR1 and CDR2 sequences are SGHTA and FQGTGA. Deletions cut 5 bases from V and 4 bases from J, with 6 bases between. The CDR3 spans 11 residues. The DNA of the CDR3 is TGTGCCAGCAGCCCCCCTTACGAGCAGTACTTC. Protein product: CASSPPYEQYF.

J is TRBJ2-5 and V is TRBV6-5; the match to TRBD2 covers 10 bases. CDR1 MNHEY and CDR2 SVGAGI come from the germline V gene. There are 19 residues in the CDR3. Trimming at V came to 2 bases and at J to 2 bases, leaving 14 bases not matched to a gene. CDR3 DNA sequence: TGTGCCAGCAGTTACAAAGCGGGAGGGCCCGAGGGGGTTCAAGAGACCCAGTACTTC. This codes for CASSYKAGGPEGVQETQYF.

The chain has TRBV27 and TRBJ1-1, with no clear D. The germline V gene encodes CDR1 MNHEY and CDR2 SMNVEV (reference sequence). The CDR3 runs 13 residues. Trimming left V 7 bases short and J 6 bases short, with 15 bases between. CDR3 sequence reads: CASKGVTRAEAFF. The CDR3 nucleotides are TGTGCCAGCAAAGGCGTAACACGGGCTGAAGCTTTCTTT.

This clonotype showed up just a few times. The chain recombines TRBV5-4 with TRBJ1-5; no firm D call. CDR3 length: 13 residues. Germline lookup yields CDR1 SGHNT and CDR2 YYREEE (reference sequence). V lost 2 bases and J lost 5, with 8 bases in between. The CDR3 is CASSLDGHQPQHF. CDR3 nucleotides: TGTGCCAGCAGCTTAGACGGCCATCAGCCCCAGCATTTT.

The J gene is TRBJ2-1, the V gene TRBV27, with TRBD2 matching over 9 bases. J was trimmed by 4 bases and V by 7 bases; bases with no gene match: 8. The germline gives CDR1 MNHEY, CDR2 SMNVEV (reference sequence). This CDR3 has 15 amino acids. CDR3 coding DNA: TGTGCCAGCACTCTTGGGCTAGCGGGGTACAATGAGCAGTTCTTC. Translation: CASTLGLAGYNEQFF.

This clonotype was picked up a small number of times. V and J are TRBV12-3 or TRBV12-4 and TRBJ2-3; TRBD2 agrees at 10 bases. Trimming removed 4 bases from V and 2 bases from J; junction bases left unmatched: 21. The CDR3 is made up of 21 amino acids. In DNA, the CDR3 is TGTGCCAGCAGTTCCTACAGGCTAGCGGGAGACTTGAACGGAGACACAGATACGCAGTATTTT. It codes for CASSSYRLAGDLNGDTDTQYF.

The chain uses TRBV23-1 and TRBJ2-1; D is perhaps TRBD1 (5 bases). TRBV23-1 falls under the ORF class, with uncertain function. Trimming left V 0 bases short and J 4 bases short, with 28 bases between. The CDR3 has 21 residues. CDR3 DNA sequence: TGCGCCAGCAGTCAATCGGGGCCTGAGATGGGCATAGTCCCTTGGTACAATGAGCAGTTCTTC. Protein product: CASSQSGPEMGIVPWYNEQFF.

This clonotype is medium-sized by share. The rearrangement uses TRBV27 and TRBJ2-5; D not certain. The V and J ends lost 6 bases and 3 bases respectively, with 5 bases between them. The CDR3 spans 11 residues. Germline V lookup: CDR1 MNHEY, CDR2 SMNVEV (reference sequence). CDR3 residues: CASSPEETQYF. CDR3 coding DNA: TGTGCCAGCAGCCCTGAAGAGACCCAGTACTTC.

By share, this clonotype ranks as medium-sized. The CDR3: CASSLPTSSYEQYF. The CDR3 DNA is TGTGCCAGCAGTTTACCCACCTCCTCCTACGAGCAGTACTTC. The genes are TRBV27 and TRBJ2-7; D call uncertain. There are 14 residues in the CDR3. Trimming left V 2 bases short and J 0 bases short, with 8 bases between. Germline values: CDR1 MNHEY, CDR2 SMNVEV (reference sequence).

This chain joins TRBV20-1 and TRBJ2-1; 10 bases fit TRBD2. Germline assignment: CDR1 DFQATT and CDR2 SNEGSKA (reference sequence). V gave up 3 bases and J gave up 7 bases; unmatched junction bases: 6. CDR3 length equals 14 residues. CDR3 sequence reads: CSASGTSEGNEQFF. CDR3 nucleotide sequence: TGCAGTGCTAGTGGGACTAGCGAGGGTAATGAGCAGTTCTTC.

CDR3 region: CASRPHRAGANVLTF. In nucleotides, the CDR3 is TGTGCCAGCAGGCCCCACAGGGCTGGGGCCAACGTCCTGACTTTC. The chain has TRBV28 and TRBJ2-6; D may be TRBD1 (6 bases). Germline loops: CDR1 MDHEN, CDR2 SYDVKM. The CDR3 has 15 amino acids. V was clipped by 6 bases and J by 2 bases, with 11 bases between them.